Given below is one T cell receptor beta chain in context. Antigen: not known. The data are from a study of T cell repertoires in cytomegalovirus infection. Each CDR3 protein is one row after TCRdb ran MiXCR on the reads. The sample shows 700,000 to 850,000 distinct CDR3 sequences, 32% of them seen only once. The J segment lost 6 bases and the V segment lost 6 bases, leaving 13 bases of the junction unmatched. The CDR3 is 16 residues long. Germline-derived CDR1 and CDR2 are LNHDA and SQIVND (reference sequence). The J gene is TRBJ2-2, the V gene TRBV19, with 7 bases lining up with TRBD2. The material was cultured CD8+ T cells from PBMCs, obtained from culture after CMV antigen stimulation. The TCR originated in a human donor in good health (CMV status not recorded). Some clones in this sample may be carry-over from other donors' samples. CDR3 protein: CASSSERLAWAGELFF. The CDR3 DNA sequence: TGTGCCAGTAGCTCAGAGAGACTAGCATGGGCCGGGGAGCTGTTTTTT.